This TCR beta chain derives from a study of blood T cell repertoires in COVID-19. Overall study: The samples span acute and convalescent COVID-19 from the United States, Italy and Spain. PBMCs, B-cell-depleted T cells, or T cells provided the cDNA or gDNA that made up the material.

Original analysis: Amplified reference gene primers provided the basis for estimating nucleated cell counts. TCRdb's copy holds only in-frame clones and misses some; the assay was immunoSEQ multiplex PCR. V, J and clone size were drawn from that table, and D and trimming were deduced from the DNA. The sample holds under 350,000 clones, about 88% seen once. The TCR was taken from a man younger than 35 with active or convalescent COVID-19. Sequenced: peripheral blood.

The chain's CDR3 is CASSFGTGGNQPQHF. The CDR3 DNA reads as TGTGCCAGCAGTTTCGGGACAGGGGGTAATCAGCCCCAGCATTTT. V gene TRBV28 combines with J gene TRBJ1-5; TRBD1 matches at 11 bases. This CDR3 has 15 residues. CDR1 is MDHEN, CDR2 SYDVKM, per germline. The V and J ends lost 3 bases and 4 bases, in that order; junction bases with no gene match: 2.